This TCR beta chain was observed in a study of Graves' ophthalmopathy and Graves' hyperthyroidism. Whole-study results and caveats: In blood appeared most of the expanded thyroid clonotypes whose frequency exceeded 0.001.

The authors amplified TCR beta CDR3 regions, and they did so from RNA transcripts for repertoire sequencing. A first-round RT-PCR used HTBI primers, followed by a second-round multiplex PCR. TCRdb recomputed calls from the multiplex PCR reads with MiXCR, one row per CDR3 protein. The sample comprises approximately 480,000 distinct CDR3 sequences, approximately 14% of which are singletons, and more than 8.5% rests with the top ten. Germline V gives CDR1 SGHAT, CDR2 FQDESV (reference sequence). V lost 5 bases and J lost 6; bases outside the gene matches: 9. CDR3 length: 14 amino acids. Details on this clonotype: Its antigen is unidentified.

This TCR came from a woman in her twenties or thirties with Graves' ophthalmopathy. V is TRBV11-1 and J is TRBJ1-1, with TRBD1 matching 7 bases. Sequencing input: blood. The CDR3 bases are TGTGCCAGCAGCCAAGTTTCCCAGGGGGCTGAAGCTTTCTTT. As protein: CASSQVSQGAEAFF.